This TCR beta chain was captured by sequencing in a study of cytomegalovirus exposure and HLA in healthy donors. Points from the study as a whole: In vitro work confirmed that three CMV-associated chains recognize CMV antigens. Rarity marked most TCR sequences, yet some public TCRs occurred in many donors. According to the study, 160 or so TCR beta chains were cytomegalovirus-associated. A later analysis found first-cohort TCR clusters tended to co-occur in the 120 or so validation repertoires.

This CDR3 has 15 residues. Trimming cost V 6 bases and J 3 bases; bases outside gene matches: 10. CDR1 and CDR2 (germline): LNHDA, SQIVND (reference sequence). About this clone: Its antigen is not known.

The repertoire was sequenced with immunoSEQ multiplex PCR; TCRdb's copy has only in-frame clones and lacks some. Of some 56,000 clones in the sample, 93% are singletons; the top ten hold more than 1.5%. The sequencing input was PBMCs. This sequence joins TRBV19 and TRBJ2-5; TRBD2 aligns across 7 bases. The receptor was isolated from a woman between 18 and 29 years old in good health and CMV-seropositive. In DNA form, the CDR3 reads TGTGCCAGTAGGGCTTCCAAAAGCGGGGAAGAGACCCAGTACTTC. It codes for CASRASKSGEETQYF.